Listed here are 13 T cell receptor beta chains from one sample, sequenced in a study of type 1 regulatory T cells. TCRdb analysed the reads with MiXCR anew, one entry per CDR3 protein. Among about 62,000 distinct CDR3 sequences, 62% were seen once, and the ten largest hold over 1.5%. For these TCRs, the target antigens are not known. Sequenced sample: cultured non-Tr1 T cells, either the whole culture or a sorted T cell fraction (not recorded which). These receptors were obtained from a human donor in good health.

The rearrangement uses TRBV5-1 and TRBJ1-4; TRBD1 might be the D (6 bases). The germline gives CDR1 SGHRS, CDR2 YFSETQ. V was clipped by 5 bases and J by 8 bases, with 16 bases between them. The CDR3 is 14 residues long. CDR3 in amino acids: CASRSSGDGEKLFF. CDR3 coding DNA: TGCGCCAGCAGGTCCTCAGGGGATGGAGAAAAACTGTTTTTT.

This rearrangement joins TRBV6-1 to TRBJ2-3; the D call may be TRBD1 or TRBD2 (5 bases each). From germline, CDR1 is MNHNS and CDR2 SASEGT. The CDR3 runs 13 residues. V shed 4 bases and J shed 3 bases, with 8 bases lying between them. The CDR3 spells CASSAWGTDTQYF. CDR3 coding DNA: TGTGCCAGCAGTGCGTGGGGGACAGATACGCAGTATTTT.

The rearrangement uses TRBV3-1 and TRBJ1-5; D is undetermined. Germline-derived CDR1 and CDR2 are LGHDT and YNNKEL (reference sequence). V lost 0 bases, J lost 3 bases, and 9 bases lay in between. This CDR3 has 15 amino acids. The CDR3 region has the DNA TGTGCCAGCAGCCAAGACAGCAGTTCCAATCAGCCCCAGCATTTT. This translates into CASSQDSSSNQPQHF.

The J gene is TRBJ1-4, the V gene TRBV5-1, with 10 bases matching TRBD1. V was pared by 2 bases and J by 5 bases, with 3 bases of the junction left unmatched. CDR1 is SGHRS and CDR2 is YFSETQ in the germline V gene. CDR3 length equals 15 residues. Written as DNA, the CDR3 is TGCGCCAGCAGCTTCCGGGACAGGGGCAATGAAAAACTGTTTTTT. Its protein is CASSFRDRGNEKLFF.

The V and J genes are TRBV6-1 and TRBJ1-1; D remains unclear. With 8 bases removed from V and 1 base from J, the gap between germline ends came to 14 bases. Germline CDR1 and CDR2: MNHNS and SASEGT. The CDR3 runs to 14 residues. CDR3 DNA sequence: TGTGCCAGCGACGACGCGGTAGGGAACACTGAAGCTTTCTTT. Protein: CASDDAVGNTEAFF.

The rearrangement links TRBV7-2 to TRBJ2-7; the match to TRBD2 covers 8 bases. The CDR3 has 16 amino acids. The J segment lost 3 bases and the V segment lost 3 bases, leaving 10 bases of the junction unmatched. Germline lookup yields CDR1 SGHTA and CDR2 FQGNSA. CDR3 in amino acids: CASSLRPGGRSYEQYF. In nucleotides, the CDR3 is TGTGCCAGCAGCTTGCGGCCGGGCGGGAGGAGCTACGAGCAGTACTTC.

This chain links TRBV7-8 with TRBJ2-7; TRBD2 matches at 8 bases. The junction had 8 bases not matched to a gene; V was cut back by 3 bases and J by 4 bases. Looked up from germline, CDR1 is SGHVS and CDR2 is FQNEAQ. This CDR3 has 15 amino acids. In nucleotides, the CDR3 is TGTGCCAGCAGCTTGGGACGCGGGAGGTCTTACGAGCAGTACTTC. This codes for CASSLGRGRSYEQYF.

The gene calls are TRBV7-2 and TRBJ2-3, with a tentative D call TRBD2 (5 bases). The V and J ends lost 1 base and 3 bases respectively, with 17 bases between them. Per the germline V gene, CDR1 is SGHTA and CDR2 is FQGNSA. This CDR3 spans 17 amino acids. The CDR3 nucleotides read TGTGCCAGCAGCTTAGGTTTGAGGGTCAGCAGGACAGATACGCAGTATTTT. The encoded protein is CASSLGLRVSRTDTQYF.

This clonotype has only a few counts. This rearrangement joins TRBV7-9 to TRBJ2-3; D unclear. Trimming left V 5 bases short and J 2 bases short, with 17 bases between. This CDR3 is 16 amino acids long. CDR1 and CDR2 from the germline V gene are SEHNR and FQNEAQ (reference sequence). The CDR3: CASSPLGSTTTDTQYF. The CDR3 region has the DNA TGTGCCAGCAGCCCCTTGGGCAGCACTACCACAGATACGCAGTATTTT.

As DNA, the CDR3 is TGCGCCAGCAGCCAACAGATACTACCTGCTCCCTACGAGCAGTACTTC. It yields the protein CASSQQILPAPYEQYF. The chain is built from TRBV4-1 and TRBJ2-7; D ambiguous. The CDR3 contains 16 residues. The V gene's germline CDR1 is MGHRA and CDR2 YSYEKL. Trimming cost V 2 bases and J 2 bases, with 16 bases left between them.

The chain combines TRBV6-1 with TRBJ2-1; D is undetermined. Deletions cut 2 bases from V and 9 bases from J, with 8 bases between. The germline gives CDR1 MNHNS, CDR2 SASEGT. The CDR3 totals 12 residues. The CDR3 DNA reads TGTGCCAGCAGTGAAATGATAAGTGAGCAGTTCTTC. This gives the protein CASSEMISEQFF.

The CDR3 spells CSARHQDSRVNYGYTF. The DNA of the CDR3 is TGCAGTGCTCGACACCAAGATTCCAGGGTCAACTATGGCTACACCTTC. The J gene is TRBJ1-2, the V gene TRBV20-1, with D possibly TRBD1 on 5 matching bases. The V end lost 5 bases, the J end lost 2 bases, and 21 bases lay between the germline ends. The CDR3 sequence is 16 residues long. Per the germline V gene, CDR1 is DFQATT and CDR2 is SNEGSKA (reference sequence).

The CDR3 here is CASRRTATGELFF. CDR3 in DNA: TGTGCCAGCAGGCGGACAGCAACCGGGGAGCTGTTTTTT. The chain joins TRBV27 to TRBJ2-2, with D tentatively TRBD1 (6 bases). Germline CDR1 reads MNHEY; CDR2 reads SMNVEV (reference sequence). This CDR3 comprises 13 residues. The V end was cut by 6 bases, the J end by 5 bases, with 10 bases between.